Presented here are 24 T cell receptor beta chains from one specimen sequenced in a study of T cells in tuberculosis (dated by TCRdb to 2017 to 2018). Libraries were prepared through the immunoSEQ multiplex PCR assay. TCRdb holds this immuneACCESS table with in-frame rearrangements only. Some clones are missing; in checked studies, unresolved V genes explain under half, and the rest has no known cause. This sample is represented by several thousand clones; 85% to 95% of them were singletons. About 9.9% of the sample is taken by the ten largest. The sequenced sample consisted of PBMCs. Source of these receptors: an adult with tuberculosis.

This chain connects TRBV4-2 to TRBJ2-4; D uncertain. The V and J ends lost 1 base and 4 bases respectively, with 8 bases between them. Per the germline V gene, CDR1 is LGHNA and CDR2 is YNFKEQ. This CDR3 comprises 14 residues. The CDR3 protein is CASSQVWSKNIQYF. The CDR3 DNA sequence: TGTGCCAGCAGCCAAGTTTGGAGTAAAAACATTCAGTACTTC.

The chain couples TRBV19 to TRBJ2-1; D unclear. CDR3 size: 13 residues. The germline CDR1 and CDR2 sequences are LNHDA and SQIVND (reference sequence). V was cut by 1 base and J by 5 bases, with 6 bases left in between. CDR3 DNA: TGTGCCAGTAGTATAGGTCAGAACAATGAGCAGTTCTTC. This sequence encodes CASSIGQNNEQFF.

This chain uses TRBV7-7 with TRBJ2-1; 7 nucleotides line up with TRBD2. The V segment lost 1 base and the J segment 4 bases; nucleotides outside the gene matches: 4. CDR1 and CDR2 (germline): SSHAT, FNYEAQ (reference sequence). CDR3 size: 15 residues. In DNA, the CDR3 is TGTGCCAGCAGCTTAGACGGTAGCGGGTACAATGAGCAGTTCTTC. Its translation: CASSLDGSGYNEQFF.

The chain joins TRBV5-6 to TRBJ2-1, with 7 positions matching TRBD2. The CDR3 covers 16 residues. The V segment lost 3 bases and the J segment 5 bases; nucleotides outside the gene matches: 11. The germline CDR1 and CDR2 sequences are SGHDT and YYEEEE. The CDR3 sequence is CASSWRGSSIHNEQFF. CDR3 sequence (DNA): TGTGCCAGCAGCTGGCGGGGGTCTTCAATACACAATGAGCAGTTCTTC.

The chain recombines TRBV10-2 with TRBJ1-5, with 7 bases identical to TRBD1. Germline V gives CDR1 WSHSY, CDR2 SAAADI. V shed 6 bases and J 5 bases; nucleotides not matched to a gene: 7. CDR3 length: 14 amino acids. CDR3 in amino acids: CASSNRDRDQPQHF. As DNA, the CDR3 is TGCGCCAGCAGCAACCGGGACAGAGATCAGCCCCAGCATTTT.

This sequence joins TRBV10-2 and TRBJ2-2; the D is unclear. This CDR3 is 11 amino acids long. V gave up 8 bases and J gave up 8 bases, with 9 bases separating them. The germline CDR1 and CDR2 sequences are WSHSY and SAAADI. CDR3 loop: CASSEWGELFF. The CDR3 DNA is TGCGCCAGCTCGGAGTGGGGGGAGCTGTTTTTT.

The chain combines TRBV10-2 with TRBJ1-3, with no clear D. The CDR3 runs 13 residues. V lost 0 bases and J lost 4, with 4 bases in between. Germline lookup yields CDR1 WSHSY and CDR2 SAAADI. CDR3 sequence: CASSESEGNTIYF. The CDR3 DNA reads as TGCGCCAGCAGTGAGTCCGAGGGAAACACCATATATTTT.

V gene TRBV11-2 combines with J gene TRBJ2-7; 10 positions match TRBD2. Trimming took 6 bases from V and 7 from J; bases not matched to a gene: 9. This CDR3 is 14 amino acids long. The V gene's germline CDR1 is SGHAT and CDR2 FQNNGV. The CDR3: CASRVSGRTWEQYF. CDR3 in DNA: TGTGCCAGCAGGGTTAGCGGGAGGACCTGGGAGCAGTACTTC.

The chain is built from TRBV13 and TRBJ2-3, with D unresolved. Germline lookup yields CDR1 PRHDT and CDR2 FYEKMQ (reference sequence). The CDR3 loop spans 12 amino acids. V was pared by 5 bases and J by 6 bases, with 9 bases between. The CDR3 sequence: CASSLPADTQYF. The CDR3 nucleotides read TGTGCCAGCAGCCTGCCAGCGGATACGCAGTATTTT.

In its sample, this clone was seen once. This chain uses TRBV5-6 with TRBJ2-3; 9 nucleotides align to TRBD2. This CDR3 is built from 17 residues. The V gene end was trimmed by 2 bases and the J gene end by 1 base; junction bases not matched to a gene: 8. Germline loops: CDR1 SGHDT, CDR2 YYEEEE. In nucleotides, the CDR3 is TGTGCCAGCAGCTTCGGAGAGCGGGGGGCCGGCACAGATACGCAGTATTTT. Its protein is CASSFGERGAGTDTQYF.

The J gene is TRBJ2-7, the V gene TRBV25-1; 10 positions match TRBD1. V was pared by 7 bases and J by 2 bases, with 5 bases of the junction left unmatched. The CDR3 totals 14 residues. Per germline, CDR1 MGHDK and CDR2 SYGVNS. CDR3 nucleotide sequence: TGTGCCAGCATGGGACAGGGGTCAACCTACGAGCAGTACTTC. Protein: CASMGQGSTYEQYF.

The chain couples TRBV5-1 to TRBJ1-1; D gene ambiguous. V was clipped by 7 bases and J by 1 base, with 11 bases between them. CDR1 and CDR2 from the germline V gene are SGHRS and YFSETQ. There are 13 residues in the CDR3. For the CDR3, the DNA is TGCGCCAGCCAGCCCGAGGGGAACACTGAAGCTTTCTTT. This encodes CASQPEGNTEAFF.

The rearrangement joins TRBV5-1 to TRBJ2-2; no clear D. The CDR3 runs to 16 residues. Germline lookup yields CDR1 SGHRS and CDR2 YFSETQ. Trimming shortened V by 3 bases and J by 1 base, and 13 bases separated the two germline ends. In DNA, the CDR3 is TGCGCCAGCAGCTCCCTTTGGAGCCGGAACACCGGGGAGCTGTTTTTT. This gives the protein CASSSLWSRNTGELFF.

The chain joins TRBV5-1 to TRBJ1-2, with no clear D. Germline assignment: CDR1 SGHRS and CDR2 YFSETQ. V was clipped by 2 bases and J by 2 bases, with 7 bases between them. This CDR3 contains 13 residues. In DNA form, the CDR3 reads TGCGCCAGCAGCTTTGCGGAGAACTATGGCTACACCTTC. The encoded protein is CASSFAENYGYTF.

The chain combines TRBV30 with TRBJ2-7; D is ambiguous. Germline V gene sequence: CDR1 GTSNPN, CDR2 SVGIG (reference sequence). V lost 0 bases and J lost 3, with 3 bases in between. The CDR3 runs 11 residues. The CDR3 nucleotides are TGTGCCTGGAGTGTCGGCTACGAGCAGTACTTC. Translating it yields CAWSVGYEQYF.

The chain carries TRBV6-6 and TRBJ2-7, with D tentatively TRBD1 (6 bases). The germline V and J ends were trimmed by 4 bases and 4 bases, with 11 bases remaining between them. Germline V gene data show CDR1 as MNHNY and CDR2 as SVGAGI (reference sequence). This CDR3 is 13 amino acids long. CDR3 sequence (DNA): TGTGCCAGCAGTTCCAGGGGCATGTACGAGCAGTACTTC. It specifies CASSSRGMYEQYF.

The chain carries TRBV6-5 and TRBJ2-1; D is uncertain. CDR1 MNHEY and CDR2 SVGAGI come from the germline V gene. Trimming left V 2 bases short and J 7 bases short, with 6 bases between. The CDR3 spans 12 residues. The CDR3 DNA is TGTGCCAGCAGTTACGGTCTAAATGAGCAGTTCTTC. Translating gives CASSYGLNEQFF.

The table lists this clone with a count of one. The chain links TRBV18 to TRBJ2-7; perhaps TRBD2 as D (6 bases). The CDR3 has 14 residues. Looked up from germline, CDR1 is KGHSH and CDR2 is LQKENI. V was shortened by 2 bases and J by 2 bases, with 10 bases between the two germline ends. CDR3 sequence: CASSPGTPTYEQYF. CDR3 DNA: TGTGCCAGCTCACCAGGGACTCCGACCTACGAGCAGTACTTC.

J is TRBJ2-7 and V is TRBV18, with 11 bases lining up with TRBD2. Germline trimming cut 6 bases from V and 5 bases from J; bases unmatched to any gene: 9. Germline V gene lookup returns CDR1 KGHSH and CDR2 LQKENI. There are 15 residues in the CDR3. Here the CDR3 reads CASSPTGTSGHEQYF. In DNA form, the CDR3 reads TGTGCCAGCTCGCCTACCGGGACTAGCGGACACGAGCAGTACTTC.

The chain combines TRBV2 with TRBJ2-2, with TRBD1 matching 7 bases. Germline lookup yields CDR1 SNHLY and CDR2 FYNNEI. Germline trimming cut 7 bases from V and 4 bases from J; bases unmatched to any gene: 9. The CDR3 is 15 residues long. CDR3 region: CASIRDSSLTGELFF. Here the CDR3 DNA reads TGTGCCAGCATCCGGGACAGCTCCCTCACCGGGGAGCTGTTTTTT. Full variable domain (remainder filled in from reference TRBV2 and TRBJ2-2): EPEVTQTPSHQVTQMGQEVILRCVPISNHLYFYWYRQILGQKVEFLVSFYNNEISEKSEIFDDQFSVERPDGSNFTLKIRSTKLEDSAMYFCASIRDSSLTGELFFGEGSRLTVL.

The CDR3 nucleotides read TGTGCCAGCAGCTTTCCCCCCCCGGGACTAGCGGAAGAGACCCAGTACTTC. This gives the protein CASSFPPPGLAEETQYF. V is TRBV12-1 and J is TRBJ2-5; the table assigns TRBD2, which was not confirmed against the DNA. TRBV12-1 is reported as a pseudogene. The CDR3 totals 17 residues.

The chain employs TRBV2 and TRBJ2-2; the match to TRBD1 covers 7 bases. Trimming at V came to 4 bases and at J to 1 base, leaving 9 bases not matched to a gene. Per the germline V gene, CDR1 is SNHLY and CDR2 is FYNNEI. This CDR3 has 17 residues. CDR3 amino acids: CASSAGQYRLNTGELFF. CDR3 coding DNA: TGTGCCAGCAGTGCGGGACAGTACCGTTTGAACACCGGGGAGCTGTTTTTT.

This chain uses TRBV6-5 with TRBJ2-5; D may be TRBD1 (5 bases). There are 14 residues in the CDR3. The germline V gene encodes CDR1 MNHEY and CDR2 SVGAGI. V was cut by 5 bases and J by 1 base, with 11 bases left in between. The CDR3 region has the DNA TGTGCCAGCAGTGACAGACGGCTCCAAGAGACCCAGTACTTC. Its protein product is CASSDRRLQETQYF.

In this sample, this clone turned up once. The chain links TRBV9 to TRBJ2-2, with a weak D call TRBD2 (6 bases). The CDR3 length is 16 residues. In germline, CDR1 is SGDLS, CDR2 YYNGEE. V dropped 4 bases and J dropped 3 bases, with 16 bases sitting between them. The CDR3, as DNA: TGTGCCAGCAGCAGGGGACTTACCGGCTACACCGGGGAGCTGTTTTTT. Translated, it gives CASSRGLTGYTGELFF.